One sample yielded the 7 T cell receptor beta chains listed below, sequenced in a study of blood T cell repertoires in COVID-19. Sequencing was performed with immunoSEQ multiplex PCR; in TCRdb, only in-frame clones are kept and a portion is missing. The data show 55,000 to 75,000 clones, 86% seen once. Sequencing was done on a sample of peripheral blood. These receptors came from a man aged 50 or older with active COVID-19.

The CDR3 DNA sequence: TGTGCCAGCAGCGGGAGGACAGGGAGCCCCCATGGCTACACCTTC. Amino acid sequence: CASSGRTGSPHGYTF. The rearrangement uses TRBV5-5 and TRBJ1-2; TRBD1 matches 8 bases. Germline V gene sequence: CDR1 SGHKS, CDR2 YYEKEE (reference sequence). J gave up 6 bases and V 4 bases, and 11 bases lay outside the gene matches. The CDR3 runs to 15 residues.

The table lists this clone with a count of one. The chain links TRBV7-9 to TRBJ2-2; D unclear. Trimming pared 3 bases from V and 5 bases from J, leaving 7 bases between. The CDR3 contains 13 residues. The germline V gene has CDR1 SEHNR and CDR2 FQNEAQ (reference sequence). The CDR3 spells CASSFGSTGELFF. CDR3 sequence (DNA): TGTGCCAGCAGCTTCGGGTCGACCGGGGAGCTGTTTTTT.

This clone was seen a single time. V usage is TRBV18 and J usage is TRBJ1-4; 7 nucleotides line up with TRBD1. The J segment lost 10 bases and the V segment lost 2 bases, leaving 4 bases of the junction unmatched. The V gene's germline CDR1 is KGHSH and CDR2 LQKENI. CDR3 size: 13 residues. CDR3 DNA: TGTGCCAGCTCACCAGGACAGGAAGGAAAACTGTTTTTT. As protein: CASSPGQEGKLFF.

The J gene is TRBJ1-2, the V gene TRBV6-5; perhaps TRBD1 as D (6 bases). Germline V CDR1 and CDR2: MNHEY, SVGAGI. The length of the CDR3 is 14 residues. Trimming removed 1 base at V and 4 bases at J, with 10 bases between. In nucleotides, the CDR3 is TGTGCCAGCAGTTACTGGGGGCCTGTCTATGGCTACACCTTC. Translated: CASSYWGPVYGYTF.

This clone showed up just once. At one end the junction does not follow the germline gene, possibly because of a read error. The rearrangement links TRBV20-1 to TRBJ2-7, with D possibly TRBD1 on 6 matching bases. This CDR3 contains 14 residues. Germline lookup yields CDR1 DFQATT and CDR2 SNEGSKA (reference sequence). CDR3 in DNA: TGCAGTGCTAGTAGTCTAGACAGGAATCCCCTTATGGACTTC. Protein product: CSASSLDRNPLMDF.

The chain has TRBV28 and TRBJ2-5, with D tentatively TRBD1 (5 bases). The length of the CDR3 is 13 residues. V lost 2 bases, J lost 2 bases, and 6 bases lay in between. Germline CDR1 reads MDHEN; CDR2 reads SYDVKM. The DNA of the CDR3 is TGTGCCAGCAGTTTAAAGGGGCAAGAGACCCAGTACTTC. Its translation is CASSLKGQETQYF. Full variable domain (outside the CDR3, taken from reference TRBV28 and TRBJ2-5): DVKVTQSSRYLVKRTGEKVFLECVQDMDHENMFWYRQDPGLGLRLIYFSYDVKMKEKGDIPEGYSVSREKKERFSLILESASTNQTSMYLCASSLKGQETQYFGPGTRLLVL.

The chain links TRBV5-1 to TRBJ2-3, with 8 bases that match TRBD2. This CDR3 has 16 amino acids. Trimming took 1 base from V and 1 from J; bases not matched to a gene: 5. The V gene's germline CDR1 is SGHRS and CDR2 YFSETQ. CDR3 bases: TGCGCCAGCAGCTTGTTCGCGGGGGGCCGCACAGATACGCAGTATTTT. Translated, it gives CASSLFAGGRTDTQYF.